This T cell receptor beta chain was retrieved from a study of T cell responses to AZD1222 COVID-19 vaccine. The germline V gene encodes CDR1 MGHRA and CDR2 YSYEKL. The CDR3 length is 14 residues. V lost 3 bases to trimming and J lost 1 base, with 7 bases between them. Produced via immunoSEQ multiplex PCR; TCRdb's table is partial and in-frame only. The table shows about 130,000 clones, with around 90% occurring only once. On this clone: What it binds is not known.

Regarding the study as a whole: The breadth and depth of Spike-specific TCRs increased once two AZD1222 doses had been given. All repertoire sampling was performed exclusively after the peak T cell response.

The chain has TRBV4-1 and TRBJ1-3; no clear D gene. The receptor's source is an adult in good health. Material: peripheral blood, obtained on day 0 of AZD1222 vaccination. The CDR3 sequence is CASSHMESGNTIYF. CDR3 in DNA: TGCGCCAGCAGCCATATGGAGTCTGGAAACACCATATATTTT.